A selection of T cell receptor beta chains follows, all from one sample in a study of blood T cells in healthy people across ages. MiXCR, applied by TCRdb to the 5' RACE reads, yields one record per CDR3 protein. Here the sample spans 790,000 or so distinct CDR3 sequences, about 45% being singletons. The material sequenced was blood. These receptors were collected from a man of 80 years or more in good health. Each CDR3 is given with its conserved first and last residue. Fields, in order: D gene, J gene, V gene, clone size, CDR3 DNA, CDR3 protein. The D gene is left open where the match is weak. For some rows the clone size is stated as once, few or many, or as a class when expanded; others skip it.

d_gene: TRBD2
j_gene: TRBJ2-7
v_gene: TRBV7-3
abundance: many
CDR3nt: TGTGCCAGCAGCTTAATGGGGACTAGCGGATACAATGAGCAGTACTTC
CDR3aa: CASSLMGTSGYNEQYF

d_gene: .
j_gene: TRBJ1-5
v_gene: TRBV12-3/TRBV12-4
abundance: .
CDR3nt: TGTGCCAGCAGATATAACAGGTCTAGGGATAGCAATCCGCCCCAGCATTTT
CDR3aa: CASRYNRSRDSNPPQHF

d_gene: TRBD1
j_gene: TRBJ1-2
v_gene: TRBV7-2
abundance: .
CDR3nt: TGTGCCAGCAGCCCCCGCAGGGGGACCTATGGCTACACCTTC
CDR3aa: CASSPRRGTYGYTF

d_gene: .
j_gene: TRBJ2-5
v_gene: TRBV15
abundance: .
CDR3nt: TGTGCCACCAGCAGAGGATTACGAGCGGACCAAGAGACCCAGTACTTC
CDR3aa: CATSRGLRADQETQYF

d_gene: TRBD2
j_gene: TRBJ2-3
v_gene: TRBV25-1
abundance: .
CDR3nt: TGTGCCAGCAGTTCTAGCGGGAGTCAAGATACGCAGTATTTT
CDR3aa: CASSSSGSQDTQYF

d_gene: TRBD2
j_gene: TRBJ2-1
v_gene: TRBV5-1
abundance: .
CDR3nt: TGCGCCAGCAGCTCTAGCGGGAGACGCTCCTACAATGAGCAGTTCTTC
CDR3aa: CASSSSGRRSYNEQFF

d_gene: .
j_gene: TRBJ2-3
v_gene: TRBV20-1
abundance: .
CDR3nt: TGCAGTGCTAGAGAGAACTCTCTTCTGAACACAGATACGCAGTATTTT
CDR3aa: CSARENSLLNTDTQYF

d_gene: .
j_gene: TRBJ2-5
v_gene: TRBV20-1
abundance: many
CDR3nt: TGCAGTGCTAACGGGGCAGGGGAAGAGACCCAGTACTTC
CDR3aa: CSANGAGEETQYF

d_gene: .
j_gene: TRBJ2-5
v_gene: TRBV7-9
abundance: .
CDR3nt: TGTGCCAGCAGCCAGGGGGGGACCTACAATGAGCAGTACTTC
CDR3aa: CASSQGGTYNEQYF

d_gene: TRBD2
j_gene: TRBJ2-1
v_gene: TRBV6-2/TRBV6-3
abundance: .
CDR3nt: TGTGCCAGCAGTTACCGTACATACTTAGCGGGAGGCTACAATGAGCAGTTCTTC
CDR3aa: CASSYRTYLAGGYNEQFF

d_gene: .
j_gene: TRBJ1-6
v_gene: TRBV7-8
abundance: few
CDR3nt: TGTGCCAGCAGCTTAGGGGCAGCCAATTCACCCCTCCACTTT
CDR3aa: CASSLGAANSPLHF

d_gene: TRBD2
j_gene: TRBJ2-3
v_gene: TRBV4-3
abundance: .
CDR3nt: TGCGCCAGCAGCCAAGTCATAGGACTAGCGGGGGATCCCCCCGGGTTTGCAGATACGCAGTATTTT
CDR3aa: CASSQVIGLAGDPPGFADTQYF

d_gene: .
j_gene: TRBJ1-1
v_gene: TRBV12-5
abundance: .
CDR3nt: TGTGCTAGTGGTTTCATGGTGGGGACTGAAGCTTTCTTT
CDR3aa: CASGFMVGTEAFF

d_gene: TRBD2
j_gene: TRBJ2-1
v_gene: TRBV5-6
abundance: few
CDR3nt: TGTGCCAGCAGCACCCTAGCGGGAGGATCCTACAATGAGCAGTTCTTC
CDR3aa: CASSTLAGGSYNEQFF

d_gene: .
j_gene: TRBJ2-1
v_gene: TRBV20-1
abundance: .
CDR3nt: TGCAGTGCTTTGAATAGCGGAGGAGACAATGAGCAGTTCTTC
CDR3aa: CSALNSGGDNEQFF

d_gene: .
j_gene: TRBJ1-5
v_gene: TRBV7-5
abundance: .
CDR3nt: .
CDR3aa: CISVPEAGGYQPQHF

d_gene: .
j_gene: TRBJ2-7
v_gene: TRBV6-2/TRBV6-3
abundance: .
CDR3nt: TGTGTCAGCAGTTACTCCGGCCGAGGGGCGAATGAGCAGTACTTC
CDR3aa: CVSSYSGRGANEQYF

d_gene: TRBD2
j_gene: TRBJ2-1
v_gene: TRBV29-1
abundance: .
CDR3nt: TGCATCGCTAGCGGGGTGTACAATGAGCAGTTCTTC
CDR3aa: CIASGVYNEQFF

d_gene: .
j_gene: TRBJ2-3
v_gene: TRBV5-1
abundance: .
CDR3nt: TGCGCCAGCAGCCCTGGGGGGGCGCTGGATCTAACGCAGTATTTT
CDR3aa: CASSPGGALDLTQYF

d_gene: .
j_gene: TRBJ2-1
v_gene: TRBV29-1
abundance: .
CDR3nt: TGCAGCGTTGAAGCTCAGGGAAAATACAATGAGCAGTTCTTC
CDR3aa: CSVEAQGKYNEQFF

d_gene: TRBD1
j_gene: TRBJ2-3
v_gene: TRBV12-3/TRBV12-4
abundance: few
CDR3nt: TGTGCCAGCAGTTTCGGGACAGGGGGGGGAACAGATACGCAGTATTTT
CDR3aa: CASSFGTGGGTDTQYF

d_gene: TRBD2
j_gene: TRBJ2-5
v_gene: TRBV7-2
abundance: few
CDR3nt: TGTGCCAGCAGCCCCACAACGAAGCTCATACTAGCGGGAGCATATGAGACCCAGTACTTC
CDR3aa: CASSPTTKLILAGAYETQYF

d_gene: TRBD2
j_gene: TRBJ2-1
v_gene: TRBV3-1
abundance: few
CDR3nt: TGTGCCAGCAGCCGGCCGGGGACTAGCGGGAGGAATGAGCAGTTCTTC
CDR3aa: CASSRPGTSGRNEQFF

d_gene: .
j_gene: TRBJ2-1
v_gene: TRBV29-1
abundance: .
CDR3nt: TGCAGCGTTGAAGAATCCAGTGACAATGAGCAGTTCTTC
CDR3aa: CSVEESSDNEQFF

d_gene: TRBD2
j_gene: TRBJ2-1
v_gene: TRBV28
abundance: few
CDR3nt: TGTGCCAGCCCTCCAATTCTAGCGGGAGTTCGTTACAATGAGCAGTTCTTC
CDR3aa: CASPPILAGVRYNEQFF

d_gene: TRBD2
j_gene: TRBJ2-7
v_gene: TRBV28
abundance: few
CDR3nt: TGTGCCAGCAGCCAAGCGGGAGCTCTGTACGAGCAGTACTTC
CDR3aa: CASSQAGALYEQYF

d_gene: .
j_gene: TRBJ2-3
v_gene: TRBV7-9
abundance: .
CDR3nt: TGTGCCAGCAGCGGCCGGGACAACAGAGGAGATACGCAGTATTTT
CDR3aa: CASSGRDNRGDTQYF

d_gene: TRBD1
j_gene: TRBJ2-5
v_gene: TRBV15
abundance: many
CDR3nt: TGTGCCACCAGCAGACTAACCGGGCAGGGGGCTTTGGGACAGACCCAGTACTTC
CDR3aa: CATSRLTGQGALGQTQYF

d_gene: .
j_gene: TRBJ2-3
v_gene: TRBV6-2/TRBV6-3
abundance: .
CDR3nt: TGTGCCAGCAGTAGCTCCGCTAGCACAGAGACGCAGTATTTT
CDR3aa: CASSSSASTETQYF

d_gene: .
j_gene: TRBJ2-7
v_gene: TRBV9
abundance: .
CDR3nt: TGTGCCAGCAGCGTAGGTGAACGGCCCCGGTGGAGCGAGCAGTACTTC
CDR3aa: CASSVGERPRWSEQYF

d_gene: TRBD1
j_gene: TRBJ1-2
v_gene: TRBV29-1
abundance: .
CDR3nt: TGCAGCGTTACCTCCTTCAGGGGGGTGCAAGGCAACACCTTC
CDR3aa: CSVTSFRGVQGNTF

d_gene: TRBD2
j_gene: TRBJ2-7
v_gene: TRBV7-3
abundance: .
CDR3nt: TGTGCCAGCAGCCAATATATCAGCGGGACTGGATCCTACGAGCAGTACTTC
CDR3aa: CASSQYISGTGSYEQYF

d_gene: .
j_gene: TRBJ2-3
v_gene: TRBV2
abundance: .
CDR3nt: TGTGCCAGCAGTGATATCAGGGGCGCGGGAGATACGCAGTATTTT
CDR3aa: CASSDIRGAGDTQYF

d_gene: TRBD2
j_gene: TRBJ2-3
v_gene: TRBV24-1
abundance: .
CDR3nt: TGTGCCACCAGTGACCCCAGACTAGCGGGAGGGACAGATACGCAGTATTTT
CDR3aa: CATSDPRLAGGTDTQYF

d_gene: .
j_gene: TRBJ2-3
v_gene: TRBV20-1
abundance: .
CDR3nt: TGCAGTACCGGAGGGGACACCCTGGAGACCACAGATACGCAGTATTTT
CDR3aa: CSTGGDTLETTDTQYF

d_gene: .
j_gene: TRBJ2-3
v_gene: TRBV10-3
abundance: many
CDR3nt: TGTGCCATCAGTGAGTCGAGTCCCGGCGCGGATTATACGCAGTATTTT
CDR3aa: CAISESSPGADYTQYF

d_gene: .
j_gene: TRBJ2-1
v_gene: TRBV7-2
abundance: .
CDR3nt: TGTGCCAGCAGCTGCCAGACAATAGGCGGCAATGAGCAGTTCTTC
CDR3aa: CASSCQTIGGNEQFF

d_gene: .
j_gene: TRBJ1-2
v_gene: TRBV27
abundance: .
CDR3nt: TGTGCCAGCAGTTTACTGGGTGGCTATGGCTACACCTTC
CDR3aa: CASSLLGGYGYTF

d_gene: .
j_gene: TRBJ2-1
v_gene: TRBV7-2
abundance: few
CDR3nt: TGTGCCAGCAGCCACCCGGAGACCCGGCGGCAGTTCTTC
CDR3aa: CASSHPETRRQFF

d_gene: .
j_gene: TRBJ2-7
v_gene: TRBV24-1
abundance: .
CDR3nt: TGTGCCACCAGTGATTCTGGACAGTACAATGAGCAGTACTTC
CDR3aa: CATSDSGQYNEQYF

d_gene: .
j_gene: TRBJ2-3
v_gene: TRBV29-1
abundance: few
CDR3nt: TGCAGCGTTGTTGGTCTAGACACAGATACGCAGTATTTT
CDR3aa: CSVVGLDTDTQYF

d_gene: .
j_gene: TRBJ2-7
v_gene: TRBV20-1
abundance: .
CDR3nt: TGCAGTGCTAGAGAATCTGGCTACGAGCAGTACTTC
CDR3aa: CSARESGYEQYF

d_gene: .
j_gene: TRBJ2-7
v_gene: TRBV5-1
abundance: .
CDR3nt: TGCGCCGGCAGCTCGGCGGGGGCGTTGTACGAGCAGTACTTC
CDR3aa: CAGSSAGALYEQYF

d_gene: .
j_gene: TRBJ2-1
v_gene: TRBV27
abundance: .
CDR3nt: TGTGCCAGCAGTTTACAAGACAAAGTAAACTACAATGAGCAGTTCTTC
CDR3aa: CASSLQDKVNYNEQFF

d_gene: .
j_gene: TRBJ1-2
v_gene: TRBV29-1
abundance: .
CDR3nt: TGCAGCGTTGGTTCATGGGAAGGGGGCTACACCTTC
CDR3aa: CSVGSWEGGYTF

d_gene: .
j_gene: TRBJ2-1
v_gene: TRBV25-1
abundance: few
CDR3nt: TGTGCCAGCAGTGAATCCTGGCAGGCTGGGAATGAGCAGTTCTTC
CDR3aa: CASSESWQAGNEQFF

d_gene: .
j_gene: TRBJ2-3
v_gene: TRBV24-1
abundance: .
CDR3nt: TGTGCCACCAGTGATACCGGACGGATCGGCACAGATACGCAGTATTTT
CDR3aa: CATSDTGRIGTDTQYF

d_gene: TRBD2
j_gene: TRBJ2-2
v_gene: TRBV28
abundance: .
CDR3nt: TGTGCCAGCGTAGAACTAGCGGGACCTGGGAACACCGGGGAGCTGTTTTTT
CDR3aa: CASVELAGPGNTGELFF

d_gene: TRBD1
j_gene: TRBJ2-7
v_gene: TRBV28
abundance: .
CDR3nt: TGTGCCAGCAGCCCATCCGGGACAGGGGGGTACGAGCAGTACTTC
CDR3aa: CASSPSGTGGYEQYF

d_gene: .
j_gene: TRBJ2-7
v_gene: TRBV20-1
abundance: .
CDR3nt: TGCAGTGCTTCCCCCCCCGGGACTGTCATCAAGCGGTACTTC
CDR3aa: CSASPPGTVIKRYF

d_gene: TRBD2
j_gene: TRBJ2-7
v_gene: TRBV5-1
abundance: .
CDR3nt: TGCGCCAGCAGCTTGGGTGGACTAGCGGCATCCGGCGAGCAGTACTTC
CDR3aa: CASSLGGLAASGEQYF

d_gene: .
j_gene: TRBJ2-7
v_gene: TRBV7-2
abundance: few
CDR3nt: TGTGCCAGCAGCGCGGACGTTACCTACGAGCAGTACTTC
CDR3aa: CASSADVTYEQYF

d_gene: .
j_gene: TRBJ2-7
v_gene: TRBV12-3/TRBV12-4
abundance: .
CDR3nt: TGTGCCAGCAGTTTAAGTGGAGAATCCTACGAGCAGTACTTC
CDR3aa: CASSLSGESYEQYF